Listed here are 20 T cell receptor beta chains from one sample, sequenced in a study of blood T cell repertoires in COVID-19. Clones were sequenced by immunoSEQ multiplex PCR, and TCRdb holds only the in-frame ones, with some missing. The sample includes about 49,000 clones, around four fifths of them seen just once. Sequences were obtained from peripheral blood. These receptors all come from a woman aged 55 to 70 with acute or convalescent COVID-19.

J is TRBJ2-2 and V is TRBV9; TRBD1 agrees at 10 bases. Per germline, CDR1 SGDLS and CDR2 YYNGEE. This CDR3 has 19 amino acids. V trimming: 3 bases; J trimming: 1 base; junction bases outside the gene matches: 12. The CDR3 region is CASSAPKGDRGRNTGELFF. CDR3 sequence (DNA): TGTGCCAGCAGCGCCCCTAAAGGGGACAGGGGTAGGAACACCGGGGAGCTGTTTTTT.

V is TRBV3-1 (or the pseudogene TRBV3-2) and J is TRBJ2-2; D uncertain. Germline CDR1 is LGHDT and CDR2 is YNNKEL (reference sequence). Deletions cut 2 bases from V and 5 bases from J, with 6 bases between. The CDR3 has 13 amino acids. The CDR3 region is CASSQSGTGELFF. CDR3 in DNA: TGTGCCAGCAGCCAATCCGGGACCGGGGAGCTGTTTTTT.

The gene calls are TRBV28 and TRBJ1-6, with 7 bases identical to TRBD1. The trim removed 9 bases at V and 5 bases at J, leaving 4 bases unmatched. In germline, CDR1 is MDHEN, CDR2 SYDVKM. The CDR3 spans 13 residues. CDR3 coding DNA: TGTGCCAGTTCACAGGGGAATAATTCACCCCTCCACTTT. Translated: CASSQGNNSPLHF. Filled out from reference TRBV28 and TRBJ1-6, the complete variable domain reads DVKVTQSSRYLVKRTGEKVFLECVQDMDHENMFWYRQDPGLGLRLIYFSYDVKMKEKGDIPEGYSVSREKKERFSLILESASTNQTSMYLCASSQGNNSPLHFGNGTRLTVT.

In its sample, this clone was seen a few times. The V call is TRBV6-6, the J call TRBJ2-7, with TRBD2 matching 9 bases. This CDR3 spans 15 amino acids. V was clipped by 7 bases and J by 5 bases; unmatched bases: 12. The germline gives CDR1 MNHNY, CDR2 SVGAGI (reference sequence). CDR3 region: CASTPRASGAHEQYF. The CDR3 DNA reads TGTGCCAGCACCCCCCGGGCTAGCGGGGCCCACGAGCAGTACTTC.

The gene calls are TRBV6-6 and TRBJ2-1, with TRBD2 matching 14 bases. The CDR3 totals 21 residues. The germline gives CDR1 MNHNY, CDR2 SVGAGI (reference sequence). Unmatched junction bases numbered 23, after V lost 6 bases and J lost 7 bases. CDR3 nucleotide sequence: TGTGCCAGCAGCGCCTCACACGGGACTAGCGGGAGACGGGGTAAATCTAATGAGCAGTTCTTC. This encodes CASSASHGTSGRRGKSNEQFF.

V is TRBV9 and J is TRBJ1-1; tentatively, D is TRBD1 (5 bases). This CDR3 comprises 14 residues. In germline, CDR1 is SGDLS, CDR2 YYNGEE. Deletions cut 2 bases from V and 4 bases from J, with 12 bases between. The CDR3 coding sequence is TGTGCCAGCAGCGTGGGGGGTTTGACCACTGAAGCTTTCTTT. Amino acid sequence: CASSVGGLTTEAFF.

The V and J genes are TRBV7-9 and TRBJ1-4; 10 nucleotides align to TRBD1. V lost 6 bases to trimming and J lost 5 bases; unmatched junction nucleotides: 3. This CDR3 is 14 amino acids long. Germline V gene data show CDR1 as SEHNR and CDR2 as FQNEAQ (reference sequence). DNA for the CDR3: TGTGCCAGCAGTTCGGACAGGGGGAATGAAAAACTGTTTTTT. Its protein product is CASSSDRGNEKLFF.

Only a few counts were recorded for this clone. CDR3 in amino acids: CASSWTSVSGNTIYF. CDR3 sequence (DNA): TGTGCCAGCAGCTGGACTTCCGTCTCTGGAAACACCATATATTTT. This chain connects TRBV11-1 to TRBJ1-3, with unresolved D. The CDR3 totals 15 residues. Germline values: CDR1 SGHAT, CDR2 FQDESV (reference sequence). V lost 4 bases and J 0 bases, leaving 10 bases between the germline ends. Supplemented by reference TRBV11-1 and TRBJ1-3, the full variable domain reads EAEVAQSPRYKITEKSQAVAFWCDPISGHATLYWYRQILGQGPELLVQFQDESVVDDSQLPKDRFSAERLKGVDSTLKIQPAELGDSAMYLCASSWTSVSGNTIYFGEGSWLTVV.

The CDR3 DNA reads TGTGCCAGCAGCCAGATGACAGGGATGAACACTGAAGCTTTCTTT. It translates to CASSQMTGMNTEAFF. The J gene is TRBJ1-1, the V gene TRBV5-5; 7 bases align to TRBD1. Germline trimming cut 4 bases from V and 0 bases from J; bases unmatched to any gene: 6. From germline, CDR1 is SGHKS and CDR2 YYEKEE (reference sequence). The CDR3 runs to 15 residues.

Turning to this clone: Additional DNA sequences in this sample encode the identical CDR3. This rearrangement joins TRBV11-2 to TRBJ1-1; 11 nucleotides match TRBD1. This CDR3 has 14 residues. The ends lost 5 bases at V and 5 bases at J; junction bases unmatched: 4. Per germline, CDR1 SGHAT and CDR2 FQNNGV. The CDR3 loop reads CASSLGQGATEAFF. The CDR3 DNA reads TGTGCCAGCAGCCTTGGACAGGGGGCAACTGAAGCTTTCTTT.

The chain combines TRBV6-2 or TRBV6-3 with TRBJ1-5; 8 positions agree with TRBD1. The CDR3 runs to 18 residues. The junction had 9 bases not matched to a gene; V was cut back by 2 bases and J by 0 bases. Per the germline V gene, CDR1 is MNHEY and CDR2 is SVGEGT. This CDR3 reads CASSYPRDRTISNQPQHF. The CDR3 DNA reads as TGTGCCAGCAGTTACCCCCGGGACAGGACAATTAGCAATCAGCCCCAGCATTTT.

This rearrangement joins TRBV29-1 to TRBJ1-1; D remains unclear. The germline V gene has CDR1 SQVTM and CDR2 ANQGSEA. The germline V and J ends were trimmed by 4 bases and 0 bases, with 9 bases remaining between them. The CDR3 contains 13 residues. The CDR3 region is CSVARDMNTEAFF. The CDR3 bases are TGCAGCGTTGCTCGGGATATGAACACTGAAGCTTTCTTT.

In DNA form, the CDR3 reads TGTGCCATCAGTGATAGGGGCACTCTTTCGCCCCTCCACTTT. Protein product: CAISDRGTLSPLHF. The V and J genes are TRBV10-3 and TRBJ1-6; TRBD1 might be the D (5 bases). The CDR3 sequence is 14 residues long. V shed 3 bases and J shed 13 bases, with 16 bases lying between them. CDR1 and CDR2 (germline): ENHRY, SYGVKD.

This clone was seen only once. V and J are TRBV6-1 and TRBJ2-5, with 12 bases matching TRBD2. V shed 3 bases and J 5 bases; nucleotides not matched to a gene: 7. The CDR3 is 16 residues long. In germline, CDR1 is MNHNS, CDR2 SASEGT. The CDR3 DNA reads TGTGCCAGCAGTGAGACTAGCGGGAGATCGGTTGAGACCCAGTACTTC. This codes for CASSETSGRSVETQYF.

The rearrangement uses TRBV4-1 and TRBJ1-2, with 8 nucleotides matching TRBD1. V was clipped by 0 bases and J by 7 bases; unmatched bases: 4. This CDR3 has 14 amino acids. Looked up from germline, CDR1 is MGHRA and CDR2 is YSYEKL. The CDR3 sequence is CASSQEQGGGGYTF. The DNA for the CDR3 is TGCGCCAGCAGCCAAGAACAGGGGGGAGGTGGCTACACCTTC.

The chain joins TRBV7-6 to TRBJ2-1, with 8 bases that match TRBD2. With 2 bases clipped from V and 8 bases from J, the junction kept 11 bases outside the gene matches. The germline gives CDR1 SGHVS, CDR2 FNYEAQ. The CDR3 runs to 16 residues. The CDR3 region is CASSLWSGGYVDEQFF. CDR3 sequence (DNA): TGTGCCAGCAGCTTATGGTCGGGGGGGTATGTAGATGAGCAGTTCTTC.

CDR3 DNA sequence: TGTGCCAGCAGCAAATACCCTAGTGTAGAAGAGACCCAGTACTTC. Protein product: CASSKYPSVEETQYF. The V and J genes are TRBV21-1 and TRBJ2-5; the D call in the table, TRBD2, was not verified against the DNA. TRBV21-1 is a pseudogene. The CDR3 loop spans 15 amino acids.

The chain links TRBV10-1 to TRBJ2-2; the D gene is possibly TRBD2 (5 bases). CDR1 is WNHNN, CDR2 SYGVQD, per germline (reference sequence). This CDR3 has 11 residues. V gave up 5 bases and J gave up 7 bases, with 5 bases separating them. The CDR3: CASSRGGELFF. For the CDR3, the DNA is TGCGCCAGCAGTCGGGGCGGGGAGCTGTTTTTT.

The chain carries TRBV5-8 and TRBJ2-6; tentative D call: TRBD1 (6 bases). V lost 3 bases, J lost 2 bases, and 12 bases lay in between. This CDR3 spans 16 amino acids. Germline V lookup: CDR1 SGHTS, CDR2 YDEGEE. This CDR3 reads CASSWQGGAGANVLTF. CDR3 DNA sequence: TGTGCCAGCAGCTGGCAAGGGGGTGCTGGGGCCAACGTCCTGACTTTC.

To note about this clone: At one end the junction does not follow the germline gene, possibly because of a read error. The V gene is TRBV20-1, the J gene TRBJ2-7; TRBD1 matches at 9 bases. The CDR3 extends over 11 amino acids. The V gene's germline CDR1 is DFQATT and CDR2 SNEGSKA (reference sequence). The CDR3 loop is CSATAHGTGPF. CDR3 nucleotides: TGCAGTGCTACAGCTCACGGGACAGGGCCCTTC.